This T cell receptor (beta chain) was sequenced for a study of OX40 agonist ivuxolimab in advanced cancers. The wider study: All patients had ivuxolimab intravenously every 2 weeks at 0.01 to 10 mg/kg. Under the entry rules, prior anti-PD-1, anti-PD-L1 or anti-CTLA-4 therapy was allowed, and approximately 40% had some. A mean age of roughly 60 years, range 23 to 79, was recorded, and 82.7% were male. General observations from the study: In the 0.1 to 3.0 mg/kg range, CD4+ and CD8+ blood T cells had expanded clonally by week 6.

Regarding this clone: Its matching antigen is unknown.

From germline, CDR1 is SGHNT and CDR2 YYREEE (reference sequence). The germline V and J ends were trimmed by 3 bases and 8 bases, with 14 bases remaining between them. The CDR3 has 14 amino acids. Some clones are missing from TCRdb's copy, which holds only in-frame ones; the method was immunoSEQ multiplex PCR. The sample has about 60,000 clones; 70% to 90% are singletons. This chain links TRBV5-4 with TRBJ1-4; a possible D gene is TRBD1 (5 bases). The material was CD4+ or CD8+ T cells sorted from blood, obtained in a trial of the OX40 agonist ivuxolimab. The TCR originated in an adult with an advanced solid tumor such as melanoma, head and neck, liver or kidney cancer. The CDR3 DNA reads as TGTGCCAGCAGCTCCTCCAGGGTAGTCGAAAAACTGTTTTTT. This sequence encodes CASSSSRVVEKLFF. Variable domain in full (rest from reference TRBV5-4 and TRBJ1-4): ETGVTQSPTHLIKTRGQQVTLRCSSQSGHNTVSWYQQALGQGPQFIFQYYREEENGRGNFPPRFSGLQFPNYSSELNVNALELDDSALYLCASSSSRVVEKLFFGSGTQLSVL.